One and the same sample provided the 25 T cell receptor beta chains below, sequenced in a study of patients and donors after allogeneic stem cell transplantation. TCRdb recomputed calls from the RT-PCR reads with MiXCR, one row per CDR3 protein. The sample has 900,000 to 1,000,000 distinct CDR3 sequences, over 15% seen once. The sample comprised blood, either unsorted or a sorted T cell fraction (not recorded which). Receptor source: a human donor who was either an allogeneic HSCT recipient or a stem cell or donor lymphocyte infusion donor (not recorded which). It is not recorded whose cells these are; they may come from a transplant donor.

This CDR3 is CASGLAPGNTIYF. In DNA form, the CDR3 reads TGTGCTAGTGGTTTGGCCCCTGGAAACACCATATATTTT. The chain combines TRBV12-5 with TRBJ1-3; D call uncertain. The V end lost 1 base, the J end lost 2 bases, and 3 bases lay between the germline ends. The CDR3 covers 13 residues. Germline V lookup: CDR1 LGHNT, CDR2 FRNRAP.

This sequence joins TRBV20-1 and TRBJ1-1; no definite D call. CDR3 length: 15 amino acids. Germline V gives CDR1 DFQATT, CDR2 SNEGSKA (reference sequence). V lost 1 base, J lost 4 bases, and 16 bases lay in between. The CDR3 is CSARGSGSASTEAFF. The DNA of the CDR3 is TGCAGTGCTAGAGGGTCTGGGAGTGCCAGCACTGAAGCTTTCTTT.

This clonotype has only a few counts. The gene calls are TRBV4-1 and TRBJ2-1, with 10 bases identical to TRBD2. Germline V gives CDR1 MGHRA, CDR2 YSYEKL. J lost 0 bases, V lost 1 base, and 9 bases had no gene match. CDR3 length equals 19 residues. The CDR3 sequence: CASSQAGTSAQSSYNEQFF. DNA for the CDR3: TGCGCCAGCAGCCAAGCCGGGACTAGCGCCCAGAGCTCCTACAATGAGCAGTTCTTC.

This clonotype has a handful of counts. The chain recombines TRBV20-1 with TRBJ2-1, with TRBD2 as a possible D gene (6 bases). V lost 0 bases and J lost 10, with 10 bases in between. The germline gives CDR1 DFQATT, CDR2 SNEGSKA (reference sequence). This CDR3 is built from 12 residues. The CDR3 sequence is CSARDQRAEQFF. DNA of the CDR3: TGCAGTGCTAGAGACCAGCGGGCCGAGCAGTTCTTC.

This clonotype has a count of ten or more. This rearrangement joins TRBV12-3 or TRBV12-4 to TRBJ2-6; unclear D gene. The ends were cut back, 6 bases at V and 0 bases at J, with 15 bases in the middle. The CDR3 runs to 17 residues. The CDR3 here is CASSPNISSSGANVLTF. CDR3 in DNA: TGTGCCAGCAGCCCCAACATTAGCAGCTCTGGGGCCAACGTCCTGACTTTC.

The sample holds a few counts of this clonotype. This chain joins TRBV5-1 and TRBJ2-5; TRBD2 might be the D (6 bases). The CDR3 is 14 residues long. Trimming removed 0 bases at V and 3 bases at J, with 9 bases between. Germline values: CDR1 SGHRS, CDR2 YFSETQ. In nucleotides, the CDR3 is TGCGCCAGCAGCTTGGATCTAGCGAAAGAGACCCAGTACTTC. It translates to CASSLDLAKETQYF.

This clonotype showed up just a few times. The chain carries TRBV12-3 or TRBV12-4 and TRBJ1-2; tentative D call: TRBD1 (6 bases). The V and J ends lost 6 bases and 4 bases respectively, with 18 bases between them. This CDR3 spans 15 amino acids. The CDR3 coding sequence is TGTGCCAGCAGCTCCCACGTTGGGGGGGCCTATGGCTACACCTTC. This codes for CASSSHVGGAYGYTF.

There are a few counts of this clonotype. This chain joins TRBV27 and TRBJ2-1; D not certain. Germline V gene lookup returns CDR1 MNHEY and CDR2 SMNVEV (reference sequence). This CDR3 spans 13 amino acids. The V and J ends lost 1 base and 8 bases respectively, with 9 bases between them. CDR3 amino acids: CASSLFSPDEQFF. The CDR3 nucleotides are TGTGCCAGCAGTTTATTTAGCCCGGATGAGCAGTTCTTC.

The chain links TRBV4-1 to TRBJ2-1, with TRBD2 matching 7 bases. Germline lookup yields CDR1 MGHRA and CDR2 YSYEKL. CDR3 length equals 16 residues. V gave up 1 base and J gave up 3 bases; unmatched junction bases: 6. The CDR3 coding sequence is TGCGCCAGCAGCCAAGCTGGGACTACCTACTACAATGAGCAGTTCTTC. Amino acid sequence: CASSQAGTTYYNEQFF.

This clonotype came up a few times. The gene calls are TRBV7-8 and TRBJ1-1, with D perhaps TRBD1 (5 bases). CDR3 length equals 16 residues. Germline values: CDR1 SGHVS, CDR2 FQNEAQ. V lost 0 bases and J lost 1, with 12 bases in between. For the CDR3, the DNA is TGTGCCAGCAGCTTAGCGTTGGGGGGAGCGAACACTGAAGCTTTCTTT. This gives the protein CASSLALGGANTEAFF.

This chain joins TRBV4-1 and TRBJ2-3; D unclear. Germline loops: CDR1 MGHRA, CDR2 YSYEKL. This CDR3 is 15 amino acids long. V was cut by 6 bases and J by 0 bases, with 13 bases left in between. CDR3 sequence (DNA): TGCGCCAGCAGACTCATACCTACTAGCACAGATACGCAGTATTTT. Its translation is CASRLIPTSTDTQYF.

V is TRBV6-6 and J is TRBJ2-5; 7 bases agree with TRBD2. V lost 4 bases, J lost 5 bases, and 4 bases stayed unmatched. The germline V gene encodes CDR1 MNHNY and CDR2 SVGAGI (reference sequence). The CDR3 has 13 residues. Here the CDR3 DNA reads TGTGCCAGCAGTTGGGGGGGAGATGAGACCCAGTACTTC. Amino acid sequence: CASSWGGDETQYF.

This clonotype has more than one count but fewer than ten. The gene calls are TRBV6-1 and TRBJ2-7, with 9 bases aligning to TRBD1. The germline gives CDR1 MNHNS, CDR2 SASEGT. CDR3 length equals 14 residues. The V and J ends lost 6 bases and 4 bases, in that order; junction bases with no gene match: 7. DNA of the CDR3: TGTGCCAGCAGACCAATACAGGGGGCTTACGAGCAGTACTTC. Translated: CASRPIQGAYEQYF.

The rearrangement joins TRBV20-1 to TRBJ1-5; 10 bases agree with TRBD1. The CDR3 runs 15 residues. V trimming: 4 bases; J trimming: 4 bases; junction bases outside the gene matches: 7. The germline gives CDR1 DFQATT, CDR2 SNEGSKA (reference sequence). CDR3 DNA: TGCAGTGCTACCGACGGGGACAGGGGTAATCAGCCCCAGCATTTT. Translating it yields CSATDGDRGNQPQHF.

This clonotype was seen a few times. The CDR3 DNA sequence: TGCGCCAGCAGCTTGGGGCTAGCGGGAGACTCCTACAATGAGCAGTTCTTC. Translating it yields CASSLGLAGDSYNEQFF. The chain is built from TRBV5-1 and TRBJ2-1; 10 positions match TRBD2. V shed 0 bases, J shed 0 bases, and the junction held 3 bases outside the gene matches. The CDR3 extends over 17 amino acids. Germline CDR1 and CDR2: SGHRS and YFSETQ. The full variable domain, rest sourced from reference TRBV5-1 and TRBJ2-1, is KAGVTQTPRYLIKTRGQQVTLSCSPISGHRSVSWYQQTPGQGLQFLFEYFSETQRNKGNFPGRFSGRQFSNSRSEMNVSTLELGDSALYLCASSLGLAGDSYNEQFFGPGTRLTVL.

This clonotype turned up a few times. This rearrangement joins TRBV10-3 to TRBJ1-4; D gene uncertain. The V end lost 4 bases, the J end lost 0 bases, and 15 bases lay between the germline ends. The CDR3 has 17 residues. The germline V gene encodes CDR1 ENHRY and CDR2 SYGVKD. The CDR3 DNA sequence: TGTGCCATCAGTGCTTCTCTCAGAATTTCAACTAATGAAAAACTGTTTTTT. Its translation: CAISASLRISTNEKLFF.

The J gene is TRBJ2-1, the V gene TRBV9, with D perhaps matching TRBD1 (6 bases). CDR1 is SGDLS and CDR2 is YYNGEE in the germline V gene. The CDR3 has 14 amino acids. Trimming took 4 bases from V and 8 from J, leaving 16 bases between them. In nucleotides, the CDR3 is TGTGCCAGCAGCACCGAACAGGGTCCCGATGAGCAGTTCTTC. Amino acid sequence: CASSTEQGPDEQFF.

The chain has TRBV6-5 and TRBJ2-2; D gene unclear. V was cut by 3 bases and J by 5 bases, with 10 bases left in between. The CDR3 spans 14 residues. Germline CDR1 and CDR2: MNHEY and SVGAGI. This chain's CDR3 is CASSYRRGTGELFF. The CDR3 region has the DNA TGTGCCAGCAGTTATCGTCGTGGGACCGGGGAGCTGTTTTTT.

In DNA, the CDR3 is TGTGCCAGCAGCCGCGGAGGAGGGGGGGACACGCTCACAGATACGCAGTATTTT. Translation: CASSRGGGGDTLTDTQYF. The chain has TRBV12-3 or TRBV12-4 and TRBJ2-3, with a possible D match to TRBD2 (7 bases). Trimming left V 6 bases short and J 2 bases short, with 24 bases between. The CDR3 is 18 residues long.

The sample holds a few counts of this clonotype. The V gene is TRBV6-1, the J gene TRBJ2-3, with TRBD1 identical over 8 bases. The CDR3 runs to 15 residues. With 5 bases clipped from V and 3 bases from J, the junction kept 7 bases outside the gene matches. Germline values: CDR1 MNHNS, CDR2 SASEGT. The chain's CDR3 is CASSRQGARTDTQYF. Written as DNA, the CDR3 is TGTGCCAGCAGTCGCCAGGGGGCCAGGACAGATACGCAGTATTTT.

A few counts support this clonotype. The rearrangement joins TRBV5-1 to TRBJ1-1; 12 bases match TRBD1. Germline assignment: CDR1 SGHRS and CDR2 YFSETQ. This CDR3 comprises 17 residues. Germline trimming cut 3 bases from V and 4 bases from J; bases unmatched to any gene: 10. CDR3 protein: CASSSTRDRGRGTEAFF. In nucleotides, the CDR3 is TGCGCCAGCAGCTCGACCCGGGACAGGGGGCGCGGCACTGAAGCTTTCTTT.

V usage is TRBV13 and J usage is TRBJ1-3, with 9 bases fitting TRBD1. J was trimmed by 3 bases and V by 7 bases; bases with no gene match: 7. The CDR3 covers 15 residues. Germline V CDR1 and CDR2: PRHDT, FYEKMQ (reference sequence). In nucleotides, the CDR3 is TGTGCCAGCAAACACCGGGACAGGGATGGAAACACCATATATTTT. Translated, it gives CASKHRDRDGNTIYF.

This clonotype was picked up a small number of times. J is TRBJ2-5 and V is TRBV6-5, with TRBD2 matching 14 bases. With 2 bases clipped from V and 3 bases from J, the junction kept 2 bases outside the gene matches. CDR3 size: 16 residues. Germline CDR1 is MNHEY and CDR2 is SVGAGI. This CDR3 reads CASSYPGLAGEETQYF. In DNA form, the CDR3 reads TGTGCCAGCAGTTACCCGGGACTAGCGGGGGAAGAGACCCAGTACTTC.

The chain couples TRBV10-3 to TRBJ1-1; D remains ambiguous. CDR3 length: 13 amino acids. Germline CDR1 and CDR2: ENHRY and SYGVKD. V lost 3 bases to trimming and J lost 0 bases, with 5 bases between them. The CDR3 nucleotides are TGTGCCATCAGTGAACAGATGAACACTGAAGCTTTCTTT. Protein sequence: CAISEQMNTEAFF.

The chain carries TRBV6-2 or TRBV6-3 and TRBJ2-4; D is possibly TRBD2 (5 bases). V was cut by 4 bases and J by 5 bases, with 15 bases left in between. This CDR3 region has 15 residues. CDR1 is MNHEY, CDR2 SVGEGT, per germline. CDR3 bases: TGTGCCAGCAGTTTATCTTCGGGATCTCAAAACATTCAGTACTTC. Encoded protein: CASSLSSGSQNIQYF.